Listed below are T cell receptor beta chains from one sample, sequenced in a study of blood T cell repertoires in COVID-19. The method was immunoSEQ multiplex PCR; TCRdb's version includes in-frame clones alone and lacks a portion of them. The sample holds 250,000 to 350,000 clones, more than 80% seen once. Sequenced input: peripheral blood. Source of these receptors: a young man who had recovered from COVID-19. CDR3s include the opening cysteine and the closing phenylalanine or tryptophan. The D gene is left open where the match is weak. Only part of the rows carry a size: once, few, many, or a class if the clone is expanded.

V: TRBV2
J: TRBJ2-1
D: TRBD2
size: .
length: 16
CDR3: CASSRDYPDVFNEQFF
DNA: TGTGCCAGCAGCCGGGACTACCCCGACGTATTCAATGAGCAGTTCTTC

V: TRBV21-1
J: TRBJ1-1
D: .
size: .
length: 17
CDR3: CASSKADLGRENTEAFF
DNA: TGTGCCAGCAGCAAAGCGGATTTGGGCAGGGAGAACACTGAAGCTTTCTTT

V: TRBV27
J: TRBJ2-7
D: TRBD2
size: .
length: 15
CDR3: CASRPLAGGLNEQYF
DNA: TGTGCCAGCAGGCCGCTAGCGGGAGGGCTTAACGAGCAGTACTTC

V: TRBV6-5
J: TRBJ2-2
D: TRBD1
size: .
length: 15
CDR3: CASSYERTGTGELFF
DNA: TGTGCCAGCAGTTACGAACGGACAGGGACCGGGGAGCTGTTTTTT

V: TRBV7-9
J: TRBJ1-4
D: .
size: .
length: 15
CDR3: CASSFRGGLNEKLFF
DNA: TGTGCCAGCAGCTTCCGCGGGGGCCTTAATGAAAAACTGTTTTTT

V: TRBV6-5
J: TRBJ1-2
D: TRBD1
size: .
length: 13
CDR3: CASRMQGAYGYTF
DNA: TGTGCCAGCAGGATGCAGGGGGCGTATGGCTACACCTTC

V: TRBV6-1
J: TRBJ1-2
D: TRBD1
size: .
length: 14
CDR3: CASSEVTGDYGYTF
DNA: TGTGCCAGCAGTGAAGTGACAGGGGACTATGGCTACACCTTC

V: TRBV4-3
J: TRBJ2-2
D: TRBD1
size: .
length: 15
CDR3: CASSLGTVNTGELFF
DNA: TGCGCCAGCAGCCTAGGGACAGTAAACACCGGGGAGCTGTTTTTT

V: TRBV27
J: TRBJ1-1
D: .
size: .
length: 11
CDR3: CASRSEVEAFF
DNA: TGTGCCAGCAGGTCAGAGGTTGAAGCTTTCTTT

V: TRBV11-2
J: TRBJ2-7
D: .
size: .
length: 12
CDR3: CACQAGAYEQYF
DNA: TGTGCCTGTCAGGCAGGGGCTTACGAGCAGTACTTC

V: TRBV4-1
J: TRBJ2-1
D: .
size: .
length: 16
CDR3: CASSAGGGLGYNEQFF
DNA: TGCGCCAGCAGTGCTGGGGGGGGGCTCGGATACAATGAGCAGTTCTTC

V: TRBV6-5
J: TRBJ1-1
D: .
size: .
length: 14
CDR3: CASSYADLNTEAFF
DNA: TGTGCCAGCAGTTACGCGGATCTAAACACTGAAGCTTTCTTT

V: TRBV6-5
J: TRBJ1-4
D: TRBD1
size: .
length: 15
CDR3: CASSFQGAPGEKLFF
DNA: TGTGCCAGCAGTTTTCAGGGGGCGCCGGGTGAAAAACTGTTTTTT

V: TRBV6-2/TRBV6-3
J: TRBJ1-2
D: TRBD1
size: .
length: 18
CDR3: CASSYFFTVGTAAQGYTF
DNA: TGTGCCAGCAGTTACTTTTTCACCGTAGGGACAGCTGCTCAAGGCTACACCTTC

V: TRBV4-1
J: TRBJ1-3
D: .
size: .
length: 19
CDR3: CASSQLKPVFLSSGNTIYF
DNA: TGCGCCAGCAGCCAACTCAAACCCGTCTTCCTGAGCTCTGGAAACACCATATATTTT

V: TRBV12-3/TRBV12-4
J: TRBJ1-2
D: .
size: .
length: 13
CDR3: CASSLRRNYGYTF
DNA: TGTGCCAGCAGTTTGAGGCGGAACTATGGCTACACCTTC

V: TRBV3-1/TRBV3-2
J: TRBJ2-5
D: TRBD2
size: .
length: 16
CDR3: CASRLAGGPSRETQYF
DNA: TGTGCCAGCAGGTTAGCGGGGGGCCCCTCCCGGGAGACCCAGTACTTC

V: TRBV5-1
J: TRBJ2-2
D: TRBD1
size: .
length: 13
CDR3: CASSLQGAGELFF
DNA: TGCGCCAGCAGCCTCCAGGGGGCCGGGGAGCTGTTTTTT

V: TRBV27
J: TRBJ1-1
D: TRBD1
size: .
length: 15
CDR3: CASRADRGRVTEAFF
DNA: TGTGCCAGCAGGGCGGACAGGGGAAGGGTTACTGAAGCTTTCTTT

V: TRBV30
J: TRBJ1-2
D: .
size: few
length: 12
CDR3: CAWSAPAGGYTF
DNA: TGTGCCTGGAGCGCCCCGGCGGGGGGCTACACCTTC

V: TRBV23-1
J: TRBJ2-1
D: TRBD1
size: .
length: 13
CDR3: CASSQDRGRGKFF
DNA: TGCGCCAGCAGTCAAGACAGGGGCCGGGGGAAGTTCTTC

V: TRBV27
J: TRBJ2-1
D: .
size: .
length: 13
CDR3: CASSLSQSNEQFF
DNA: TGTGCCAGCAGTTTATCACAGTCCAATGAGCAGTTCTTC

V: TRBV15
J: TRBJ2-7
D: .
size: .
length: 15
CDR3: CATSRDDNRAYEQYF
DNA: TGTGCCACCAGCAGAGATGATAACAGGGCCTACGAGCAGTACTTC

V: TRBV4-1
J: TRBJ2-1
D: .
size: .
length: 15
CDR3: CASSPVGSSYNEQFF
DNA: TGCGCCAGCAGCCCGGTGGGGAGCTCCTACAATGAGCAGTTCTTC

V: TRBV29-1
J: TRBJ2-5
D: TRBD2
size: .
length: 11
CDR3: CSVASGETQYF
DNA: TGCAGCGTTGCTAGCGGGGAGACCCAGTACTTC

V: TRBV6-6
J: TRBJ2-3
D: .
size: .
length: 13
CDR3: CASTQVGTDTQYF
DNA: TGTGCCAGCACCCAGGTGGGCACAGATACGCAGTATTTT

V: TRBV3-1/TRBV3-2
J: TRBJ1-4
D: .
size: .
length: 13
CDR3: CASTRGFNEKLFF
DNA: TGTGCCAGCACCCGGGGTTTTAATGAAAAACTGTTTTTT

V: TRBV7-2
J: TRBJ1-3
D: .
size: .
length: 15
CDR3: CASSLAARAGNTIYF
DNA: TGTGCCAGCAGCTTAGCTGCCAGGGCCGGAAACACCATATATTTT

V: TRBV19
J: TRBJ1-1
D: TRBD1
size: .
length: 12
CDR3: CASSVRQGGAFF
DNA: TGTGCCAGTAGTGTCAGACAGGGGGGAGCTTTCTTT

V: TRBV27
J: TRBJ2-7
D: TRBD2
size: .
length: 16
CDR3: CASSSLQLAVSYEQYF
DNA: TGTGCCAGCAGTTCCCTTCAACTAGCGGTCTCCTACGAGCAGTACTTC

V: TRBV10-1
J: TRBJ2-2
D: TRBD2
size: .
length: 17
CDR3: CASSESLLAGDDGELFF
DNA: TGCGCCAGCAGTGAGTCGCTACTAGCGGGAGATGACGGGGAGCTGTTTTTT

V: TRBV5-1
J: TRBJ2-7
D: TRBD1
size: .
length: 14
CDR3: CASIRQGAFYEQYF
DNA: TGCGCCAGCATTAGGCAGGGGGCATTCTACGAGCAGTACTTC

V: TRBV19
J: TRBJ2-7
D: TRBD2
size: once
length: 17
CDR3: CASSAIGLAGFSYEQYF
DNA: TGTGCCAGTAGTGCGATTGGACTAGCGGGATTTTCCTACGAGCAGTACTTC

V: TRBV5-6
J: TRBJ2-1
D: TRBD1
size: .
length: 17
CDR3: CASSPLGGTNSYNEQFF
DNA: TGTGCCAGCAGCCCCCTAGGGGGCACCAACTCCTACAATGAGCAGTTCTTC

V: TRBV19
J: TRBJ1-2
D: .
size: .
length: 17
CDR3: CASSMWEKDPLYDGYTF
DNA: TGTGCCAGTAGTATGTGGGAGAAGGATCCCCTCTATGATGGCTACACCTTC

V: TRBV6-5
J: TRBJ1-5
D: TRBD1
size: once
length: 14
CDR3: CASRLGQGKEPQHF
DNA: TGTGCCAGCAGACTGGGACAGGGTAAGGAGCCCCAGCATTTT

V: TRBV5-4
J: TRBJ2-7
D: .
size: .
length: 15
CDR3: CASSRDSNPSYEQYF
DNA: TGTGCCAGCAGTCGAGACAGTAATCCCTCCTACGAGCAGTACTTC

V: TRBV25-1
J: TRBJ1-1
D: TRBD1
size: .
length: 13
CDR3: CASRIQGDTEAFF
DNA: TGTGCCAGCAGGATACAGGGGGACACTGAAGCTTTCTTT

V: TRBV11-2
J: TRBJ1-1
D: TRBD1
size: .
length: 14
CDR3: CASSSGTGGTEAFF
DNA: TGTGCCAGCAGTTCCGGGACAGGGGGCACTGAAGCTTTCTTT

V: TRBV7-2
J: TRBJ1-3
D: .
size: .
length: 15
CDR3: CASSLDKSSGNTIYF
DNA: TGTGCCAGCAGCTTGGACAAGAGCTCTGGAAACACCATATATTTT

V: TRBV6-5
J: TRBJ1-6
D: TRBD1
size: few
length: 14
CDR3: CASSQGQKNSPLHF
DNA: TGTGCCAGCAGCCAGGGACAGAAAAATTCACCCCTCCACTTT

V: TRBV3-1/TRBV3-2
J: TRBJ2-3
D: TRBD1
size: .
length: 15
CDR3: CASSYRQGATDTQYF
DNA: TGTGCCAGCAGCTACAGACAGGGGGCCACAGATACGCAGTATTTT

V: TRBV5-4
J: TRBJ2-3
D: TRBD2
size: .
length: 14
CDR3: CASRTGTSGNTQYF
DNA: TGTGCCAGCAGGACCGGGACTAGCGGGAATACGCAGTATTTT

V: TRBV6-2/TRBV6-3
J: TRBJ1-1
D: .
size: .
length: 13
CDR3: CASSTRGPTEAFF
DNA: TGTGCCAGCAGCACACGGGGTCCCACTGAAGCTTTCTTT

V: TRBV7-8
J: TRBJ1-2
D: .
size: .
length: 16
CDR3: CASSPQTVLLDYGYTF
DNA: TGTGCCAGCAGCCCGCAGACAGTTTTGCTTGACTATGGCTACACCTTC

V: TRBV6-6
J: TRBJ1-2
D: .
size: .
length: 15
CDR3: CASSSRTPGVLGYTF
DNA: TGTGCCAGCAGTTCGAGAACTCCAGGGGTTCTAGGCTACACCTTC

V: TRBV27
J: TRBJ2-3
D: TRBD1
size: .
length: 16
CDR3: CASSDPDRESTDTQYF
DNA: TGTGCCAGCAGTGACCCCGACAGGGAGTCGACAGATACGCAGTATTTT

V: TRBV6-2/TRBV6-3
J: TRBJ2-1
D: TRBD1
size: .
length: 16
CDR3: CASSYKGQGSYNEQFF
DNA: TGTGCCAGCAGTTACAAGGGACAGGGCTCCTACAATGAGCAGTTCTTC

V: TRBV6-5
J: TRBJ1-2
D: .
size: .
length: 14
CDR3: CASSRPGGSYGYTF
DNA: TGTGCCAGCAGCCGTCCCGGGGGTTCCTATGGCTACACCTTC

V: TRBV18
J: TRBJ1-2
D: .
size: .
length: 14
CDR3: CASSPRRTDYGYTF
DNA: TGTGCCAGCTCACCCAGGCGAACCGACTATGGCTACACCTTC

V: TRBV7-6
J: TRBJ2-7
D: TRBD2
size: .
length: 16
CDR3: CASSLASAGGPHEQYF
DNA: TGTGCCAGCAGCTTAGCCTCCGCGGGAGGGCCCCACGAGCAGTACTTC

V: TRBV11-2
J: TRBJ2-5
D: .
size: .
length: 15
CDR3: CASSATQGYQETQYF
DNA: TGTGCCAGCAGCGCCACACAGGGCTATCAAGAGACCCAGTACTTC

V: TRBV27
J: TRBJ2-5
D: TRBD2
size: .
length: 17
CDR3: CASSYRASGGVQETQYF
DNA: TGTGCCAGCAGTTATAGGGCTAGCGGGGGGGTCCAAGAGACCCAGTACTTC

V: TRBV27
J: TRBJ2-7
D: TRBD2
size: .
length: 15
CDR3: CASSLSAGVIYEQYF
DNA: TGTGCCAGCAGTTTATCTGCGGGGGTTATCTACGAGCAGTACTTC

V: TRBV27
J: TRBJ1-5
D: TRBD1
size: .
length: 16
CDR3: CASSFTGGQGNQPQHF
DNA: TGTGCCAGCAGCTTTACAGGGGGCCAGGGCAATCAGCCCCAGCATTTT

V: TRBV7-9
J: TRBJ2-1
D: .
size: .
length: 13
CDR3: CACVGGEVGEQFF
DNA: TGTGCCTGCGTCGGCGGAGAGGTTGGTGAGCAGTTCTTC

V: TRBV14
J: TRBJ2-7
D: .
size: .
length: 12
CDR3: CASSQLAYEQYF
DNA: TGTGCCAGCAGCCAACTAGCCTACGAGCAGTACTTC

V: TRBV6-5
J: TRBJ1-1
D: TRBD1
size: .
length: 14
CDR3: CASTYRTGGTEAFF
DNA: TGTGCCAGCACCTATAGGACAGGGGGCACTGAAGCTTTCTTT

V: TRBV2
J: TRBJ2-3
D: .
size: .
length: 13
CDR3: CASTRTWSDTQYF
DNA: TGTGCCAGCACTCGAACTTGGTCAGATACGCAGTATTTT